This T cell receptor beta chain is from a study of blood T cell repertoires in COVID-19. Looking at the study overall: T cells, B-cell-depleted T cells, or PBMCs supplied cDNA or gDNA.

Original analysis: Estimated nucleated cell counts came from reference gene primer amplification. The method was immunoSEQ multiplex PCR; TCRdb's version includes in-frame clones alone and lacks a portion of them. That table furnishes V, J and clone size, whereas the DNA furnished D and trimming. Among about 230,000 clones listed, about 85% were seen once. The CDR3 has 19 residues. With 2 bases removed from V and 0 bases from J, the gap between germline ends came to 20 bases. The germline gives CDR1 MNHEY, CDR2 SMNVEV (reference sequence). The gene calls are TRBV27 and TRBJ2-1; D is perhaps TRBD2 (5 bases). This TCR was recovered from a woman younger than 35 who had recovered from COVID-19. Sequencing was carried out using peripheral blood. CDR3 in amino acids: CASSLSSSAGTSSYNEQFF. In DNA, the CDR3 is TGTGCCAGCAGTTTAAGTAGTTCGGCGGGTACTAGCTCCTACAATGAGCAGTTCTTC.